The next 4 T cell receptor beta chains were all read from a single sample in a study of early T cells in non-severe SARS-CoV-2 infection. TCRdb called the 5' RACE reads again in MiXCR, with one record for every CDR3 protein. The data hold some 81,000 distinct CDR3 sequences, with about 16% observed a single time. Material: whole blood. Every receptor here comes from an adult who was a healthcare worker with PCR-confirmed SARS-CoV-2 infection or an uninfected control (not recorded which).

In nucleotides, the CDR3 is TGTGCCAGCAGCCGTCTAAAACTAGCGGGGAGCACAGATACGCAGTATTTT. The encoded protein is CASSRLKLAGSTDTQYF. The chain links TRBV12-3 or TRBV12-4 to TRBJ2-3, with 10 bases that match TRBD2. This CDR3 is built from 17 residues. V was pared by 6 bases and J by 0 bases, with 9 bases of the junction left unmatched.

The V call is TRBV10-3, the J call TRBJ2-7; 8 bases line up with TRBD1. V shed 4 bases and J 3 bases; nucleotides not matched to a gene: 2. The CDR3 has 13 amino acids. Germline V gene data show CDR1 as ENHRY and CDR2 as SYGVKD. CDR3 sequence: CAISGTGNYEQYF. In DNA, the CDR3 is TGTGCCATCAGTGGGACAGGGAACTACGAGCAGTACTTC.

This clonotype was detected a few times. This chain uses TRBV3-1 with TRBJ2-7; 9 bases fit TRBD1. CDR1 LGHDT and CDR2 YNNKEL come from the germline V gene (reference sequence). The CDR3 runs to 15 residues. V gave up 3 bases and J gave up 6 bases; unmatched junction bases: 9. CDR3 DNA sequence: TGTGCCAGCAGCCAGGACAGGGGCCAGTGGTCCGAGCAGTACTTC. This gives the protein CASSQDRGQWSEQYF.

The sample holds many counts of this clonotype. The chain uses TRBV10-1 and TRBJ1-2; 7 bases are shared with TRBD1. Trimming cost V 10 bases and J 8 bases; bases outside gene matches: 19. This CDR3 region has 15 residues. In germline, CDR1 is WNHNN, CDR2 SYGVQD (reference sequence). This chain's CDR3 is CATPNPTGLRRGYTF. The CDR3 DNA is TGCGCCACTCCTAACCCGACAGGGTTGAGGAGGGGCTACACCTTC.